This note documents a single T cell receptor (beta chain) sequence. Its target is unknown. It was cDNA, reverse transcribed from extracted RNA, that served as the sequencing template. Clones were read by immunoSEQ multiplex PCR, and TCRdb kept only the in-frame ones, dropping some. The sample yields roughly 19,000 clones, around 62% seen once. CDR3 size: 13 residues. CDR1 and CDR2 from the germline V gene are ENHRY and SYGVKD. With 6 bases removed from V and 5 bases from J, the gap between germline ends came to 13 bases. Peripheral blood, together with lesional scalp punch biopsies, was collected from alopecia areata patients. These data come from a study of CD8+ T cells in alopecia areata. About the research overall: Treated patients were given 5 to 10 mg oral tofacitinib twice daily. Whole-study results and caveats: Lesional tissue from the scalp (especially in alopecia totalis/universalis) showed higher clonality than normal scalp. There were also resident alphabeta T cells of normal skin sequenced in scalp samples.

The clonotype was recovered from a human donor with alopecia areata. The source was skin, collected at week 0. The J gene is TRBJ1-2, the V gene TRBV10-3, with D perhaps matching TRBD1 (6 bases). This CDR3 is CAISEDSLYGYTF. CDR3 DNA sequence: TGTGCCATCAGCGAGGACAGCCTTTATGGCTACACCTTC.